These T cell receptor beta chains were read from a single sample in a study of T cell responses to AZD1222 COVID-19 vaccine. Produced via immunoSEQ multiplex PCR; TCRdb's table is partial and in-frame only. The table has a few hundred thousand clones, roughly 93% seen once. Sample: peripheral blood, taken on day 0 of AZD1222 vaccination. The receptors were sampled from an adult in good health. Both conserved end residues are part of each CDR3. The order of the fields is D gene, V gene, J gene, clone size, CDR3 DNA, CDR3 protein. A D gene is named only where the DNA matches it firmly. Size is stated for part of the rows, as once, few or many counts, or as a class when the clone is expanded.

D gene: -
V gene: TRBV28
J gene: TRBJ1-5
clone size: -
CDR3 DNA: TGTGCCAGCAGTCCCATTTACCCGAATCAGCCCCAGCATTTT
CDR3 protein: CASSPIYPNQPQHF

D gene: -
V gene: TRBV3-1/TRBV3-2
J gene: TRBJ1-6
clone size: -
CDR3 DNA: TGTGCCAGCAGCCAAGGTCCGGGGGTTTATTCACCCCTCCACTTT
CDR3 protein: CASSQGPGVYSPLHF

D gene: -
V gene: TRBV19
J gene: TRBJ1-2
clone size: -
CDR3 DNA: TGTGCCAGTAGTGACCAGGTCTATGGCTACACCTTC
CDR3 protein: CASSDQVYGYTF

D gene: TRBD1
V gene: TRBV9
J gene: TRBJ1-2
clone size: -
CDR3 DNA: TGTGCCAGCAGCCCCTTACAGGGGGCTCATGGCTACACCTTC
CDR3 protein: CASSPLQGAHGYTF

D gene: TRBD1
V gene: TRBV5-1
J gene: TRBJ1-5
clone size: -
CDR3 DNA: TGCGCCAGCAGCCCGGGACAGGGAGGATATCAGCCCCAGCATTTT
CDR3 protein: CASSPGQGGYQPQHF

D gene: TRBD1
V gene: TRBV2
J gene: TRBJ1-2
clone size: -
CDR3 DNA: TGTGCCAGCTGCAAAATACAGGGGCGGGGTGGCTACACCTTC
CDR3 protein: CASCKIQGRGGYTF

D gene: TRBD1
V gene: TRBV5-4
J gene: TRBJ1-2
clone size: -
CDR3 DNA: TGTGCCAGCAGGTCCGGGACAGGGAGTACCTATGGCTACACCTTC
CDR3 protein: CASRSGTGSTYGYTF

D gene: -
V gene: TRBV19
J gene: TRBJ1-1
clone size: once
CDR3 DNA: TGTGCCAGTAGTATCAGGAACACTGAAGCTTTCTTT
CDR3 protein: CASSIRNTEAFF

D gene: -
V gene: TRBV2
J gene: TRBJ2-7
clone size: -
CDR3 DNA: TGTGCCAGTTGGTCGGGCAGGGCGGACGAGCAGTACTTC
CDR3 protein: CASWSGRADEQYF

D gene: -
V gene: TRBV28
J gene: TRBJ1-2
clone size: -
CDR3 DNA: TGTGCCAGCAGTCTACTTGGGACCGGGAACTATGGCTACACCTTC
CDR3 protein: CASSLLGTGNYGYTF

D gene: -
V gene: TRBV7-2
J gene: TRBJ1-1
clone size: -
CDR3 DNA: TGTGCCAGCGGCAGACAGAACACTGAAGCTTTCTTT
CDR3 protein: CASGRQNTEAFF

D gene: -
V gene: TRBV30
J gene: TRBJ1-1
clone size: once
CDR3 DNA: TGTGCCTGGAGCGGTCAGGGAAGCACTGAAGCTTTCTTT
CDR3 protein: CAWSGQGSTEAFF

D gene: -
V gene: TRBV3-1/TRBV3-2
J gene: TRBJ1-2
clone size: -
CDR3 DNA: TGTGCCAGCAGCCAAGTGGTGGGGGGGGACTATGGCTACACCTTC
CDR3 protein: CASSQVVGGDYGYTF

D gene: -
V gene: TRBV6-2/TRBV6-3
J gene: TRBJ2-1
clone size: -
CDR3 DNA: TGTGCCAGCAGTCAACGGGTGTCCTCCTACAATGAGCAGTTCTTC
CDR3 protein: CASSQRVSSYNEQFF

D gene: TRBD2
V gene: TRBV24-1
J gene: TRBJ2-1
clone size: -
CDR3 DNA: TGTGCCACCAGTGAACTACGCGGGGGGAAGCAGTTCTTC
CDR3 protein: CATSELRGGKQFF

D gene: -
V gene: TRBV6-1
J gene: TRBJ1-4
clone size: -
CDR3 DNA: TGTGCCAGCAGTGAAGACAGGGTAAATGAAAAACTGTTTTTT
CDR3 protein: CASSEDRVNEKLFF

D gene: -
V gene: TRBV7-9
J gene: TRBJ1-2
clone size: -
CDR3 DNA: TGTGCCAGCAGCCCTCCTCGCTTAGGTATGGCTAACTATGGCTACACCTTC
CDR3 protein: CASSPPRLGMANYGYTF

D gene: TRBD1
V gene: TRBV2
J gene: TRBJ1-2
clone size: -
CDR3 DNA: TGTGCCAGCACCAGGGGGCACGGCTACACCTTC
CDR3 protein: CASTRGHGYTF